The next 10 T cell receptor beta chains were all read from a single sample in a study of blood T cell repertoires in COVID-19. Data came from immunoSEQ multiplex PCR; TCRdb stores just in-frame clones and leaves some out. The table shows about 200,000 clones, with 65% to 90% occurring only once. The sample consisted of peripheral blood. Receptor source: a man aged 45 to 65 with acute or convalescent COVID-19.

V is TRBV19 and J is TRBJ1-2, with TRBD1 as a possible D gene (6 bases). The CDR3 runs to 15 residues. V gave up 7 bases and J gave up 4 bases, with 19 bases separating them. Germline V CDR1 and CDR2: LNHDA, SQIVND (reference sequence). The CDR3 is CASTQQGSVRYGYTF. In nucleotides, the CDR3 is TGTGCCAGTACCCAACAGGGATCAGTCCGCTATGGCTACACCTTC. Filled out from reference TRBV19 and TRBJ1-2, the complete variable domain reads DGGITQSPKYLFRKEGQNVTLSCEQNLNHDAMYWYRQDPGQGLRLIYYSQIVNDFQKGDIAEGYSVSREKKESFPLTVTSAQKNPTAFYLCASTQQGSVRYGYTFGSGTRLTVV.

V usage is TRBV11-2 and J usage is TRBJ1-1; D gene ambiguous. This CDR3 spans 14 amino acids. V dropped 5 bases and J dropped 3 bases, with 13 bases sitting between them. Germline V gene sequence: CDR1 SGHAT, CDR2 FQNNGV. The CDR3 bases are TGTGCCAGCAGCCCCGTGGACTGGGACACTGAAGCTTTCTTT. Its translation is CASSPVDWDTEAFF.

V gene TRBV18 combines with J gene TRBJ2-5; D might be TRBD1 (5 bases). The CDR3 runs 14 residues. The germline CDR1 and CDR2 sequences are KGHSH and LQKENI. V was pared by 4 bases and J by 2 bases, with 11 bases between. The CDR3 nucleotides read TGTGCCAGCTCACTCCCGACAGAGCAAGAGACCCAGTACTTC. Its protein product is CASSLPTEQETQYF.

A few counts support this clone. The chain carries TRBV5-5 and TRBJ1-5, with 9 nucleotides matching TRBD1. CDR1 is SGHKS and CDR2 is YYEKEE in the germline V gene (reference sequence). After removal of 4 bases from V and 2 bases from J, the junction contained 13 bases not matched to a gene. The CDR3 loop spans 18 amino acids. The CDR3 coding sequence is TGTGCCAGCAGCCGCGGGGCTTCCGGGACAGGGCGCAATCAGCCCCAGCATTTT. Amino acid sequence: CASSRGASGTGRNQPQHF.

This rearrangement joins TRBV10-1 to TRBJ1-1; D is perhaps TRBD1 (6 bases). The CDR3 covers 15 residues. CDR1 and CDR2 (germline): WNHNN, SYGVQD (reference sequence). V lost 6 bases to trimming and J lost 4 bases, with 18 bases between them. CDR3 loop: CASRRDIQGGTEAFF. Here the CDR3 DNA reads TGCGCCAGCAGGAGGGACATCCAGGGCGGCACTGAAGCTTTCTTT.

The chain joins TRBV7-2 to TRBJ1-1; 7 positions match TRBD1. J lost 1 base, V lost 5 bases, and 10 bases had no gene match. CDR1 and CDR2 from the germline V gene are SGHTA and FQGNSA. The CDR3 is 16 residues long. The CDR3 DNA is TGTGCCAGCAGCGCACGTTCACAGGGGTGGAACACTGAAGCTTTCTTT. Translation gives CASSARSQGWNTEAFF.

The chain has TRBV13 and TRBJ2-5, with 8 bases lining up with TRBD2. CDR3 length equals 14 residues. Germline V gene lookup returns CDR1 PRHDT and CDR2 FYEKMQ (reference sequence). Trimming cost V 5 bases and J 5 bases; bases outside gene matches: 7. The chain's CDR3 is CASSRRSGVETQYF. DNA for the CDR3: TGTGCCAGCAGCCGCCGTAGCGGGGTGGAGACCCAGTACTTC.

The chain joins TRBV5-1 to TRBJ1-1, with no clear D. The CDR3 totals 13 residues. Trimming cost V 4 bases and J 0 bases, with 7 bases left between them. Germline V gene data show CDR1 as SGHRS and CDR2 as YFSETQ. For the CDR3, the DNA is TGCGCCAGCAGCCCTATTTTGAACACTGAAGCTTTCTTT. Translation: CASSPILNTEAFF. Looking up the rest from reference TRBV5-1 and TRBJ1-1 gives the full variable domain: KAGVTQTPRYLIKTRGQQVTLSCSPISGHRSVSWYQQTPGQGLQFLFEYFSETQRNKGNFPGRFSGRQFSNSRSEMNVSTLELGDSALYLCASSPILNTEAFFGQGTRLTVV.

The V call is TRBV18, the J call TRBJ1-5, with TRBD1 as a possible D gene (5 bases). Deletions cut 5 bases from V and 4 bases from J, with 9 bases between. CDR3 length: 13 residues. CDR1 is KGHSH and CDR2 is LQKENI in the germline V gene. CDR3 nucleotide sequence: TGTGCCAGCTCAGCCAGGGATAATCAGCCCCAGCATTTT. Its translation: CASSARDNQPQHF.

The chain is built from TRBV7-9 and TRBJ1-1; no reliable D call. Germline values: CDR1 SEHNR, CDR2 FQNEAQ (reference sequence). Trimming shortened V by 4 bases and J by 0 bases, and 12 bases separated the two germline ends. CDR3 length: 15 amino acids. CDR3 protein: CASSSRTGMNTEAFF. The DNA for the CDR3 is TGTGCCAGCAGCTCCCGCACGGGGATGAACACTGAAGCTTTCTTT.